This T cell receptor beta chain was recovered during a study of blood T cell repertoires in COVID-19 (dated by TCRdb to 2018 to 2020). Describing the broader study: Samples from collaborators originated in the United States, Italy and Spain and spanned both the acute and convalescent phases of COVID-19. A de-identified subject ID, COVID-19 status, age in years and sex were almost always included in the sample metadata. The prospective study material was composed of cDNA or gDNA derived from T cells, B-cell-depleted T cells, or PBMCs. The repertoires were made available in a free public database intended to serve as a resource for research on the immune response to SARS-CoV-2. Samples were obtained from the ongoing ImmuneRACE study (first 160 participants) and from 1,254 subjects provided by 6 global collaborators. The dataset comprised deeply sampled blood TCRbeta repertoires from subjects exposed to, actively infected with, or recovered from COVID-19. HLA class I and class II types, where available, came from metadata supplied by the sample provider rather than from assay-based typing. General study outcomes and caveats: How much clinical and demographic metadata was included differed by source and by participant, and the metadata was provided uncurated.

On this clone: Its antigen has not been determined. Base-call qualities are not available, and no considerably larger clone is one nucleotide away.

As encoded in the germline V gene, CDR1 is SGHRS while CDR2 is YFSETQ. The CDR3 measures 13 amino acids from cysteine to phenylalanine. The read is trimmed to its CDR3 DNA, 39 bases read in frame from base 1. V loses 2 bases of germline sequence and J loses 8 bases, and the interval between the two ends is 11 bases. The immunoSEQ Assay, a bias-controlled multiplex PCR, was used to amplify TCRbeta CDR3 regions from genomic DNA. Per the authors' processing: Within the assay, amplification of reference gene primers was used to estimate how many nucleated cells each sample contained. To quantify the absolute abundance of each unique TCRbeta CDR3 rearrangement, sequence reads were collapsed and filtered. Productive Simpson clonality was computed per sample as the square root of Simpson's diversity index over productive rearrangements. The source is immuneACCESS, and TCRdb retained only in-frame sequences with V and J called. Part of the clones is not carried over; for the studies checked, unresolved V genes explain less than half of this, and the remainder is unexplained. The DNA gave D and trimming, while V, J and clone size come from that table. The sample yields 100,000 to 150,000 clones; about 87% were counted once. The ten largest account for more than 2% of the sample.

Collaborating institutions collected whole blood in K2EDTA tubes following their own protocols. For TCRbeta analysis, collaborators shipped samples as frozen whole blood, isolated PBMCs, or DNA extracted from either of those sample types. The origin of this receptor is a woman in her fifties or sixties with acute or convalescent COVID-19. Rearrangement joined TRBV5-1 to TRBJ1-5; tentative D gene TRBD1, with 5 bases matching. The sample consisted of peripheral blood. The CDR3 loop reads CASSFLGEEPQHF. The nucleotides are TGCGCCAGCAGCTTTTTAGGGGAGGAGCCCCAGCATTTT.